This TCR beta chain was captured in a study of patients with pleural tuberculosis. Via MiXCR, TCRdb re-called the reads, giving one row per CDR3 protein. The table includes approximately 53,000 distinct CDR3 sequences, less than 8% detected once. Trimming pared 1 base from V and 0 bases from J, leaving 7 bases between. Germline V gene sequence: CDR1 DFQATT, CDR2 SNEGSKA (reference sequence). The CDR3 has 14 residues. This clonotype appeared many times. This TCR was sampled from a human donor with pleural tuberculosis. The chain has TRBV20-1 and TRBJ1-5; D uncertain. Here the CDR3 DNA reads TGCAGTGCTAGAGCCGAGGGTAGCAATCAGCCCCAGCATTTT. It yields the protein CSARAEGSNQPQHF.